This T cell receptor (beta chain) came from a study of CD8 T cells in ankylosing spondylitis. Notes on the study in general: Clones linked to disease were reported to show significant enrichment in matched ankylosing spondylitis synovial fluid.

TCRdb ran MiXCR on the 5' RACE reads and lists one entry per CDR3 protein. Counted here are approximately 88,000 distinct CDR3 sequences, about 8.8% occurring once; the ten biggest clones make up under 6%. CDR1 is SEHNR, CDR2 FQNEAQ, per germline (reference sequence). V shed 7 bases and J 7 bases; nucleotides not matched to a gene: 7. The CDR3 is made up of 15 amino acids. This clonotype has a handful of counts. Its antigen remains unidentified. The J gene is TRBJ2-1, the V gene TRBV7-9; TRBD2 matches at 13 bases. This receptor was identified in a male donor with ankylosing spondylitis or in good health (not recorded which). Sequenced material: blood, either unsorted or a sorted T cell fraction (not recorded which). DNA for the CDR3: TGTGCCAGCACACTAGCGGGGGGGCAATTGAATGAGCAGTTCTTC. Translated: CASTLAGGQLNEQFF.